Presented here are 18 T cell receptor beta chains from one specimen sequenced in a study of blood T cell repertoires in COVID-19. TCRdb's table, derived via immunoSEQ multiplex PCR, lists solely in-frame clones and lacks some. In the table there are roughly 97,000 clones, 82% of which are singletons. Sequenced sample: peripheral blood. Receptor source: a man aged 60 to 75 with acute or convalescent COVID-19.

The rearrangement uses TRBV3-1 (or the pseudogene TRBV3-2) and TRBJ1-5; D call uncertain. The CDR3 is 13 residues long. V gave up 2 bases and J gave up 7 bases, with 9 bases separating them. Germline lookup yields CDR1 LGHDT and CDR2 YNNKEL (reference sequence). Written as DNA, the CDR3 is TGTGCCAGCAGCCAACGAGGGAACCAGCCCCAGCATTTT. Translated, it gives CASSQRGNQPQHF.

V and J are TRBV18 and TRBJ1-1; D uncertain. Germline-derived CDR1 and CDR2 are KGHSH and LQKENI. The V and J ends lost 2 bases and 1 base respectively, with 14 bases between them. The CDR3 runs 16 residues. The CDR3 spells CASSPTILNKNTEAFF. CDR3 nucleotide sequence: TGTGCCAGCTCACCAACTATCTTGAATAAGAACACTGAAGCTTTCTTT.

The genes are TRBV11-1 and TRBJ2-5, with 8 bases matching TRBD1. Germline V gene data show CDR1 as SGHAT and CDR2 as FQDESV (reference sequence). The trim removed 1 base at V and 0 bases at J, leaving 1 base unmatched. The CDR3 spans 15 residues. The CDR3 nucleotides read TGTGCCAGCAGCTTAGGGACAGGGAACCAAGAGACCCAGTACTTC. Its translation is CASSLGTGNQETQYF.

The V call is TRBV5-1, the J call TRBJ2-7; D ambiguous. The CDR3 is 13 residues long. Trimming cost V 4 bases and J 7 bases, with 15 bases left between them. Germline V gene data show CDR1 as SGHRS and CDR2 as YFSETQ. The CDR3 nucleotides read TGCGCCAGCAGCCCGCATGAGACTCGGGAGCAGTACTTC. Translation: CASSPHETREQYF.

CDR3 amino acids: CAISKTSGGRDTQYF. CDR3 DNA: TGTGCCATCAGCAAGACTAGCGGGGGTCGGGATACGCAGTATTTT. The chain links TRBV10-3 to TRBJ2-3, with 12 bases lining up with TRBD2. The CDR3 runs 15 residues. V lost 6 bases, J lost 6 bases, and 7 bases stayed unmatched. Germline CDR1 ENHRY, CDR2 SYGVKD.

The chain employs TRBV18 and TRBJ2-2; 9 nucleotides line up with TRBD2. CDR3 length: 15 amino acids. V was clipped by 3 bases and J by 4 bases; unmatched bases: 3. CDR1 is KGHSH and CDR2 is LQKENI in the germline V gene. This CDR3 is CASSPGTSRTGELFF. CDR3 nucleotide sequence: TGTGCCAGCTCACCGGGGACTAGCCGCACCGGGGAGCTGTTTTTT.

The chain is built from TRBV9 and TRBJ2-5; the match to TRBD2 covers 10 bases. The CDR3 totals 17 residues. V dropped 0 bases and J dropped 1; count of bases not matched to a gene: 6. Germline V gene data show CDR1 as SGDLS and CDR2 as YYNGEE. Written as DNA, the CDR3 is TGTGCCAGCAGCGTAGCCCCTAGCGGGAGCTTCCAAGAGACCCAGTACTTC. Its translation: CASSVAPSGSFQETQYF.

In its sample, this clone was seen a few times. In nucleotides, the CDR3 is TGTGCCAGCAGCTTAGATGGAAAGGGGAATCAGCCCCAGCATTTT. The encoded protein is CASSLDGKGNQPQHF. The rearrangement uses TRBV11-3 and TRBJ1-5; D possibly corresponds to TRBD1 (5 bases). The ends were cut back, 0 bases at V and 4 bases at J, with 10 bases in the middle. CDR3 length: 15 amino acids. Germline assignment: CDR1 SGHNT and CDR2 YENEEA.

This clone was seen only once. The V and J genes are TRBV19 and TRBJ2-2; TRBD1 matches at 8 bases. Losses at the gene ends were 6 bases for V and 1 base for J; bases not matched to a gene: 10. There are 17 residues in the CDR3. Germline V lookup: CDR1 LNHDA, CDR2 SQIVND (reference sequence). CDR3 nucleotides: TGTGCCAGTAGACCCGGATTGGGGACAGGGAACACCGGGGAGCTGTTTTTT. The encoded protein is CASRPGLGTGNTGELFF.

The J gene is TRBJ1-6, the V gene TRBV7-3; no definite D call. The germline V gene encodes CDR1 SGHTA and CDR2 FQGTGA. The V gene lost 5 bases and the J gene lost 7 bases, with 15 bases spanning the gap. The CDR3 has 15 residues. CDR3 sequence reads: CASSAQTAANSPLHF. CDR3 DNA: TGTGCCAGCAGCGCGCAAACAGCTGCAAATTCACCCCTCCACTTT.

Written as DNA, the CDR3 is TGTGCCAGCATCCGACAGGGACCCTATGGCTACACCTTC. Translation: CASIRQGPYGYTF. V is TRBV2 and J is TRBJ1-2; 7 bases align to TRBD1. The CDR3 covers 13 residues. With V trimmed by 7 bases and J by 4 bases, 6 bases remained unmatched. The V gene's germline CDR1 is SNHLY and CDR2 FYNNEI. The complete variable domain, with remaining parts taken from reference TRBV2 and TRBJ1-2, reads EPEVTQTPSHQVTQMGQEVILRCVPISNHLYFYWYRQILGQKVEFLVSFYNNEISEKSEIFDDQFSVERPDGSNFTLKIRSTKLEDSAMYFCASIRQGPYGYTFGSGTRLTVV.

The rearrangement links TRBV6-5 to TRBJ2-5; the D gene is possibly TRBD2 (6 bases). This CDR3 has 13 amino acids. Germline V gene lookup returns CDR1 MNHEY and CDR2 SVGAGI. The germline V and J ends were trimmed by 8 bases and 2 bases, with 12 bases remaining between them. The CDR3: CASCRDSQETQYF. Written as DNA, the CDR3 is TGTGCCAGCTGTCGGGACTCTCAAGAGACCCAGTACTTC.

The rearrangement links TRBV11-3 to TRBJ2-7, with D possibly TRBD1 on 6 matching bases. This CDR3 contains 14 residues. Trimming left V 1 base short and J 6 bases short, with 13 bases between. The V gene's germline CDR1 is SGHNT and CDR2 YENEEA. This CDR3 reads CASSLVSGAGEQYF. The CDR3 region has the DNA TGTGCCAGCAGCTTAGTATCAGGGGCGGGCGAGCAGTACTTC.

The chain uses TRBV18 and TRBJ1-1; D gene unclear. CDR1 KGHSH and CDR2 LQKENI come from the germline V gene. Trimming shortened V by 6 bases and J by 5 bases, and 13 bases separated the two germline ends. The CDR3 extends over 13 amino acids. DNA for the CDR3: TGTGCCAGCTCCGAGCGGGTAGGAACTGAAGCTTTCTTT. Translating gives CASSERVGTEAFF. The whole variable domain, remainder taken from reference TRBV18 and TRBJ1-1, is NAGVMQNPRHLVRRRGQEARLRCSPMKGHSHVYWYRQLPEEGLKFMVYLQKENIIDESGMPKERFSAEFPKEGPSILRIQQVVRGDSAAYFCASSERVGTEAFFGQGTRLTVV.

This clone was detected only a few times. Other DNA sequences within the sample encode an identical CDR3. The chain is built from TRBV28 and TRBJ1-1; perhaps TRBD1 as D (5 bases). This CDR3 region has 14 residues. CDR1 MDHEN and CDR2 SYDVKM come from the germline V gene. Trimming took 5 bases from V and 0 from J, leaving 10 bases between them. CDR3 nucleotide sequence: TGTGCCAGCAGTCCGCGGACAATGAACACTGAAGCTTTCTTT. This gives the protein CASSPRTMNTEAFF.

V and J are TRBV2 and TRBJ1-1, with a possible D match to TRBD1 (5 bases). Germline assignment: CDR1 SNHLY and CDR2 FYNNEI. Trimming cost V 2 bases and J 1 base, with 11 bases left between them. This CDR3 has 15 amino acids. CDR3 DNA: TGTGCCAGCAGTGAATTGGGGCTACAGAACACTGAAGCTTTCTTT. Encoded protein: CASSELGLQNTEAFF.

The rearrangement links TRBV19 to TRBJ2-1, with D perhaps matching TRBD2 (7 bases). V lost 2 bases, J lost 7 bases, and 15 bases lay in between. The CDR3 is 15 residues long. CDR1 and CDR2 (germline): LNHDA, SQIVND (reference sequence). The chain's CDR3 is CASSIQGRDGNEQFF. The DNA of the CDR3 is TGTGCCAGTAGTATACAGGGGAGGGACGGGAATGAGCAGTTCTTC. Complete variable domain (other parts from reference TRBV19 and TRBJ2-1): DGGITQSPKYLFRKEGQNVTLSCEQNLNHDAMYWYRQDPGQGLRLIYYSQIVNDFQKGDIAEGYSVSREKKESFPLTVTSAQKNPTAFYLCASSIQGRDGNEQFFGPGTRLTVL.

The chain links TRBV9 to TRBJ2-1; D is unresolved. Germline CDR1 and CDR2: SGDLS and YYNGEE. The CDR3 has 15 amino acids. V lost 0 bases and J lost 8, with 15 bases in between. CDR3 in amino acids: CASSVATSADYEQFF. In DNA form, the CDR3 reads TGTGCCAGCAGCGTAGCTACGAGTGCCGACTATGAGCAGTTCTTC.